Below, 17 T cell receptor beta chains from the same sample are listed, as sequenced in a study of regulatory T cells in long-lasting Graves disease. Both iRepertoire HTBI primers and Arm-PCR of CDR3 regions were used to build the TCR beta libraries. TCRdb fed the multiplex PCR reads into MiXCR, producing one record per CDR3 protein. The profile shows roughly 500,000 distinct CDR3 sequences, less than 25% of them singletons. Time point: persistent/refractory GD, antithyroid drugs over 5 years with positive TRAb. Extracted RNA from PBMCs served as the source of the TCR library. Sequenced material: peripheral blood mononuclear cells (PBMCs), taken when the disease was refractory, from a patient treated with antithyroid drugs. Source of these receptors: a female donor with Graves disease.

This clonotype was counted many times. The chain carries TRBV7-3 and TRBJ2-5; TRBD2 matches at 13 bases. The CDR3 consists of 18 residues. Germline values: CDR1 SGHTA, CDR2 FQGTGA. Trimming at V came to 5 bases and at J to 2 bases, leaving 11 bases not matched to a gene. This CDR3 is CASSLRLAGGQKQETQYF. DNA of the CDR3: TGTGCCAGCAGCCTTAGACTAGCGGGAGGACAAAAGCAAGAGACCCAGTACTTC.

This clonotype was picked up one time. The V and J genes are TRBV3-1 and TRBJ1-2; no firm D call. Trimming stripped 1 base from V and 4 bases from J, with 7 bases between. The germline CDR1 and CDR2 sequences are LGHDT and YNNKEL (reference sequence). The CDR3 length is 13 residues. As DNA, the CDR3 is TGTGCCAGCAGCCAAGTGAGAGGCTATGGCTACACCTTC. Amino acid sequence: CASSQVRGYGYTF.

The table lists this clonotype with a few counts. This chain joins TRBV7-9 and TRBJ2-7, with a tentative D call TRBD1 (6 bases). This CDR3 has 14 amino acids. The germline gives CDR1 SEHNR, CDR2 FQNEAQ (reference sequence). V was clipped by 1 base and J by 4 bases, with 11 bases between them. In DNA, the CDR3 is TGTGCCAGCAGCTTAGAGAACAGGGCTTACGAGCAGTACTTC. Protein product: CASSLENRAYEQYF.

The table lists this clonotype with a few counts. The chain employs TRBV7-9 and TRBJ2-4; the match to TRBD2 covers 14 bases. Unmatched junction bases numbered 0, after V lost 0 bases and J lost 8 bases. Germline CDR1 reads SEHNR; CDR2 reads FQNEAQ (reference sequence). This CDR3 region has 15 residues. DNA of the CDR3: TGTGCCAGCAGCTTAGCGGGACTAGCGGGAGACATTCAGTACTTC. Translated: CASSLAGLAGDIQYF.

The chain employs TRBV28 and TRBJ2-7; D remains unclear. The CDR3 contains 13 residues. Trimming took off 8 bases at V and 0 bases at J, with 11 bases between the two ends. The germline gives CDR1 MDHEN, CDR2 SYDVKM. CDR3 sequence reads: CASWSRTSYEQYF. The CDR3 DNA reads as TGTGCCAGCTGGTCCCGGACCTCCTACGAGCAGTACTTC.

This clonotype was detected a few times. The rearrangement uses TRBV7-3 and TRBJ2-5, with 10 nucleotides matching TRBD1. The germline gives CDR1 SGHTA, CDR2 FQGTGA. The J segment lost 4 bases and the V segment lost 4 bases, leaving 6 bases of the junction unmatched. This CDR3 region has 15 residues. Written as DNA, the CDR3 is TGTGCCAGCAGCTCCGGGACAGGGGAGGGAGAGACCCAGTACTTC. Translated, it gives CASSSGTGEGETQYF.

This clonotype was seen repeatedly, ten times or more. The J gene is TRBJ1-2, the V gene TRBV27, with 12 bases matching TRBD1. The CDR3 contains 17 residues. V was clipped by 6 bases and J by 3 bases; unmatched bases: 11. Germline V gene lookup returns CDR1 MNHEY and CDR2 SMNVEV (reference sequence). Written as DNA, the CDR3 is TGTGCCAGCAGGCTTGGGCGGGACAGGGGGCTTTACTATGGCTACACCTTC. Translating gives CASRLGRDRGLYYGYTF.

This clonotype showed up just a few times. This chain uses TRBV7-8 with TRBJ2-3; 7 bases fit TRBD1. The CDR3 is made up of 16 amino acids. V gave up 1 base and J gave up 1 base; unmatched junction bases: 5. Germline V gene sequence: CDR1 SGHVS, CDR2 FQNEAQ. The CDR3 loop is CASSLGATGGTDTQYF. CDR3 in DNA: TGTGCCAGCAGCTTAGGGGCCACAGGGGGCACAGATACGCAGTATTTT.

This clonotype was recorded a few times. The CDR3 nucleotides read TGCAGTGCTAGGTCGGAGGGGCGTGAAGCTTTCTTT. This codes for CSARSEGREAFF. The J gene is TRBJ1-1, the V gene TRBV20-1, with D perhaps matching TRBD1 (5 bases). The CDR3 has 12 residues. Per germline, CDR1 DFQATT and CDR2 SNEGSKA (reference sequence). With 3 bases removed from V and 7 bases from J, the gap between germline ends came to 12 bases.

This clonotype has more than one count but fewer than ten. The genes are TRBV7-2 and TRBJ2-4; D perhaps matches TRBD2 (5 bases). Germline V gives CDR1 SGHTA, CDR2 FQGNSA. CDR3 length: 17 residues. V gave up 5 bases and J gave up 0 bases, with 17 bases separating them. The CDR3: CASSLRAVPLAKNIQYF. The CDR3 nucleotides read TGTGCCAGCAGCCTGCGAGCGGTTCCCCTAGCCAAAAACATTCAGTACTTC.

V and J are TRBV7-2 and TRBJ2-2; 10 nucleotides agree with TRBD2. Germline lookup yields CDR1 SGHTA and CDR2 FQGNSA. Trimming at V came to 5 bases and at J to 4 bases, leaving 7 bases not matched to a gene. The CDR3 covers 16 residues. Here the CDR3 DNA reads TGTGCCAGCAGCCGTACCGGGACTAGCGTCACCGGGGAGCTGTTTTTT. Translating gives CASSRTGTSVTGELFF.

This clonotype was detected ten times or more. The chain couples TRBV29-1 to TRBJ2-5, with 10 bases matching TRBD2. Per the germline V gene, CDR1 is SQVTM and CDR2 is ANQGSEA. The CDR3 runs to 15 residues. V lost 7 bases and J lost 5; bases outside the gene matches: 13. CDR3 protein: CSAGRLAGAGETQYF. The DNA for the CDR3 is TGCAGCGCAGGGAGGCTAGCGGGAGCCGGGGAGACCCAGTACTTC.

The sample holds a few counts of this clonotype. CDR3 residues: CASSLFRGRVDEQYF. CDR3 nucleotides: TGTGCCAGCAGCTTATTCCGCGGGAGAGTCGACGAGCAGTACTTC. This rearrangement joins TRBV7-8 to TRBJ2-7, with 7 positions matching TRBD2. Germline lookup yields CDR1 SGHVS and CDR2 FQNEAQ. V shed 2 bases, J shed 5 bases, and the junction held 9 bases outside the gene matches. This CDR3 is built from 15 residues.

The chain is built from TRBV4-1 and TRBJ1-2, with D perhaps matching TRBD1 (6 bases). The CDR3 consists of 15 residues. The V gene lost 4 bases and the J gene lost 5 bases, with 17 bases spanning the gap. In germline, CDR1 is MGHRA, CDR2 YSYEKL. The CDR3 nucleotides are TGCGCCAGCAGCCTTCAGGGGTCGGGCCTTTATGGCTACACCTTC. Protein sequence: CASSLQGSGLYGYTF.

This clonotype was seen many times. This chain uses TRBV14 with TRBJ2-7; possibly TRBD1 or TRBD2 for D (5 bases each). The germline CDR1 and CDR2 sequences are SGHDN and FVKESK. The CDR3 length is 14 residues. V was cut by 4 bases and J by 1 base, with 11 bases left in between. In DNA form, the CDR3 reads TGTGCCAGCAGCCCAACGGGACCGTCCTACGAGCAGTACTTC. The encoded protein is CASSPTGPSYEQYF.

There are many counts of this clonotype. The chain joins TRBV2 to TRBJ2-7, with D uncertain. The CDR3 spans 14 residues. The germline V and J ends were trimmed by 6 bases and 4 bases, with 16 bases remaining between them. Germline CDR1 reads SNHLY; CDR2 reads FYNNEI. CDR3 nucleotides: TGTGCCAGCAGAGGCCTGGGGTACGAGTACGAGCAGTACTTC. Translation: CASRGLGYEYEQYF.

This clonotype was counted at least ten times. This chain joins TRBV11-3 and TRBJ2-5; 9 nucleotides align to TRBD2. The V gene's germline CDR1 is SGHNT and CDR2 YENEEA. V was pared by 6 bases and J by 4 bases, with 3 bases of the junction left unmatched. This CDR3 region has 13 residues. The CDR3 here is CASSYSGRETQYF. In DNA, the CDR3 is TGTGCCAGCAGTTATAGCGGGAGAGAGACCCAGTACTTC.